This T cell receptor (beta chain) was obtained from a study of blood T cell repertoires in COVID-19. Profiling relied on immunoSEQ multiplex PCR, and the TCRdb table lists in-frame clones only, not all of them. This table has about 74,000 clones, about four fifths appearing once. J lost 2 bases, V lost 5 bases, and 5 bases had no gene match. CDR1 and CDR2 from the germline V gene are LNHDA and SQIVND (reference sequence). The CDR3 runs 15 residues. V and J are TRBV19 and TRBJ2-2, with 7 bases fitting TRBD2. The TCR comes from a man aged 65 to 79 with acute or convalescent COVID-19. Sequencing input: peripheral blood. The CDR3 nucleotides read TGTGCCAGTAGTCTAAGCGGGGAAAACACCGGGGAGCTGTTTTTT. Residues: CASSLSGENTGELFF.